This T cell receptor (beta chain) appears in the sequencing data of a study of Ad26.COV2.S vaccination and SARS-CoV-2 variants (dated by TCRdb to about 2021). For the study in its entirety: Vaccine-arm donors were drawn from COV1001, a multicentre, randomized, double-blind, placebo-controlled phase I-IIa trial of Ad26.COV2.S in healthy adults. Trial participants were randomized into five groups of five: low-dose or high-dose Ad26.COV2.S given once or twice, or placebo on both occasions. Investigators did not know the trial group allocation while performing experiments and assessing outcomes. Dosing of Ad26.COV2.S was intramuscular, at either 5x10^10 or 1x10^11 viral particles, delivered as one shot or as two shots spaced 56 days apart. A total of some 30 samples were included in the TCR-sequenced set, comprising some 20 Ad26.COV2.S vaccine recipients, 5 placebo recipients and 8 SARS-CoV-2 convalescent individuals. TCRbeta repertoire sequencing was used to assess the specificity and breadth of SARS-CoV-2-reactive T cell receptors after Ad26.COV2.S vaccination. The paper as a whole reports these results and caveats: After vaccination, substantial breadth of spike-specific CD8+ and CD4+ T cell responses was reported. Vaccine and placebo recipients had comparable non-spike TCR breadth, which fits with the vaccine containing only spike. The study lacked the statistical power to compare responses across vaccine doses or regimens. Higher spike-specific TCR breadth was observed in Ad26.COV2.S recipients than in placebo recipients (P = 0.0014). According to the authors, total T cell responses may have been underestimated by the TCR breadth and depth analyses.

In the case of this clone: The antigen it recognizes is unknown. No base-level quality is on record; no much larger clone is a single base apart.

The immunoSEQ Assay was the method used to sequence TCRbeta CDR3 regions. After extraction, genomic DNA underwent amplification by bias-controlled multiplex PCR, followed by high-throughput sequencing. Under the source paper's analysis protocol: Collapsing and filtering of sequences were performed to quantify the absolute abundance of each unique TCRbeta CDR3 region. T cell fraction was estimated by normalizing TCRbeta template counts to usable DNA, with usable DNA measured through amplification of reference genes found in all nucleated cells. Repertoire TCRs were annotated as SARS-CoV-2-specific when V gene, CDR3 amino acid sequence and J gene were exactly matched to a known reactive TCR set. The reference SARS-CoV-2 TCR set was obtained from MIRA and was filtered for enrichment in COVID-19-positive ImmuneCODE repertoires, whereby public or cross-reactive TCRs were removed. Using the MIRA antigens, annotated TCRs were further analysed by specific ORF or by position within an ORF. Breadth was defined as annotated unique rearrangements over total unique productive rearrangements; depth was the summed frequency of those rearrangements. Two-sided Wilcoxon rank-sum tests were used to compare TCR breadth between groups. Entries here come from immuneACCESS through TCRdb and include only in-frame sequences with V and J called. Some clones fail to appear in such tables; in the studies checked, an unresolved V gene covers under half of the shortfall, and the cause of the remainder is unknown. V, J and clone size are those of that table, while D and trimming were read from the DNA. Recorded for this sample are approximately 480,000 clones; around nine tenths of them occurred a single time. Jointly, the top ten make up roughly 12% of the sample.

CDR1 and CDR2 are read off the germline V gene as SGHDT and YYEEEE. Between the V and J ends, shortened by 4 bases and 6 bases respectively, the junction contains 21 bases. The CDR3, cysteine through phenylalanine, is 16 amino acids long. Solely the CDR3 DNA is kept, with 48 bases framed from the first base. The treatment or condition label, as the study defines it: some 20 received Ad26.COV2.S at low or high dose, single or two shots; five or six received placebo; per-sample allocation not given. For vaccine and placebo recipients, repertoires were sequenced using samples collected on day 63 after the first injection. In Cohort 1b, about two dozen adults aged 18-55 years were enrolled at a single site in Boston, USA, between 29 July and 7 August 2020. Ad26.COV2.S consisted of a replication-incompetent adenovirus type 26 vector by which a prefusion-stabilized SARS-CoV-2 spike protein from the original Wuhan strain was expressed.

The sequence was obtained from a person between 18 and 60 years old who received the Ad26.COV2.S COVID-19 vaccine or a placebo. The input for sequencing was peripheral blood, taken in a trial of Ad26.COV2.S vaccine versus placebo. This chain joins TRBV5-6 to TRBJ2-3, with TRBD1 as a weak D call on 6 bases. CDR3 region: CASSLHNRDWMDTQYF. The sequenced DNA: TGTGCCAGCAGCCTGCACAACAGGGATTGGATGGATACGCAGTATTTT.